The 9 T cell receptor beta chains presented below share a single source sample, sequenced in a study of human T cells and chemical hapten exposure. As for time point: patch test 2, 6 weeks after DPC sensitization. Regarding treatment: therapeutic diphenylcyclopropenone sensitization with weekly scalp DPC. One entry per CDR3 protein results from TCRdb running MiXCR on the RACE reads. The profile shows some 350,000 distinct CDR3 sequences, under 6.5% of them singletons. Source: whole blood, taken in connection with sensitization to the hapten diphenylcyclopropenone (DPC). All receptors come from a woman younger than 30 with alopecia areata. Some clones in this sample may be carry-over from other donors' samples.

There are a few counts of this clonotype. This chain links TRBV28 with TRBJ2-7; TRBD2 aligns across 11 bases. The length of the CDR3 is 15 residues. J gave up 5 bases and V 1 base, and 4 bases lay outside the gene matches. The V gene's germline CDR1 is MDHEN and CDR2 SYDVKM. CDR3 loop: CASSLYSGGANEQYF. CDR3 DNA: TGTGCCAGCAGTTTATATAGCGGGGGGGCGAACGAGCAGTACTTC. Supplemented by reference TRBV28 and TRBJ2-7, the full variable domain reads DVKVTQSSRYLVKRTGEKVFLECVQDMDHENMFWYRQDPGLGLRLIYFSYDVKMKEKGDIPEGYSVSREKKERFSLILESASTNQTSMYLCASSLYSGGANEQYFGPGTRLTVT.

A few counts support this clonotype. J is TRBJ2-5 and V is TRBV5-6; 7 bases map to TRBD1. CDR3 length: 17 amino acids. With V trimmed by 4 bases and J by 2 bases, 14 bases remained unmatched. Germline CDR1 and CDR2: SGHDT and YYEEEE. CDR3 sequence reads: CASSPDVDRDVQETQYF. DNA for the CDR3: TGTGCCAGCAGCCCTGATGTCGACAGGGACGTTCAAGAGACCCAGTACTTC.

The table lists this clonotype with many counts. CDR3 coding DNA: TGTGCCAGCAGTTACATAGAGAGCACAGATACGCAGTATTTT. Its protein product is CASSYIESTDTQYF. V gene TRBV6-2 or TRBV6-3 combines with J gene TRBJ2-3; D gene ambiguous. Per germline, CDR1 MNHEY and CDR2 SVGEGT. The ends were cut back, 2 bases at V and 0 bases at J, with 6 bases in the middle. The CDR3 runs to 14 residues.

The rearrangement joins TRBV2 to TRBJ1-4; D call uncertain. Germline CDR1 reads SNHLY; CDR2 reads FYNNEI. Trimming left V 6 bases short and J 5 bases short, with 10 bases between. The CDR3 covers 13 residues. CDR3 coding DNA: TGTGCCAGCAGGAGGGTTAGAAATGAAAAACTGTTTTTT. Translation gives CASRRVRNEKLFF.

The sample holds a few counts of this clonotype. The chain carries TRBV6-5 and TRBJ1-1; D is undetermined. V lost 6 bases and J 0 bases, leaving 11 bases between the germline ends. The germline V gene has CDR1 MNHEY and CDR2 SVGAGI. This CDR3 is 14 amino acids long. The CDR3 here is CASRRVLVNTEAFF. CDR3 nucleotide sequence: TGTGCCAGCAGAAGAGTTTTGGTGAACACTGAAGCTTTCTTT.

The chain's CDR3 is CASSLGPGGNDGYTF. The CDR3 DNA reads TGTGCCAGCAGTTTAGGCCCAGGGGGGAATGATGGCTACACCTTC. This chain links TRBV27 with TRBJ1-2; 7 bases agree with TRBD1. The CDR3 is 15 amino acids. CDR1 and CDR2 from the germline V gene are MNHEY and SMNVEV (reference sequence). The V segment lost 2 bases and the J segment 6 bases; nucleotides outside the gene matches: 9.

At least ten counts were recorded for this clonotype. The V gene is TRBV29-1, the J gene TRBJ2-3, with 9 bases lining up with TRBD2. CDR1 SQVTM and CDR2 ANQGSEA come from the germline V gene. The CDR3 contains 14 residues. Trimming removed 8 bases from V and 9 bases from J; junction bases left unmatched: 15. CDR3 in DNA: TGCAGCTCCATGGCGGGGGGGGCGCCTGACACGCAGTATTTT. This encodes CSSMAGGAPDTQYF.

This clonotype was detected a few times. The V gene is TRBV5-5, the J gene TRBJ2-7, with D unclear. The length of the CDR3 is 14 residues. Germline V gene lookup returns CDR1 SGHKS and CDR2 YYEKEE (reference sequence). V was clipped by 2 bases and J by 2 bases, with 11 bases between them. Here the CDR3 reads CASSFSDRPYEQYF. CDR3 bases: TGTGCCAGCAGCTTCTCGGACCGACCCTACGAGCAGTACTTC.

The table lists this clonotype with a few counts. The chain combines TRBV19 with TRBJ2-7; the match to TRBD1 covers 8 bases. V was pared by 1 base and J by 3 bases, with 2 bases of the junction left unmatched. Germline V gene data show CDR1 as LNHDA and CDR2 as SQIVND (reference sequence). The CDR3 has 14 amino acids. The CDR3 sequence is CASSIGQGSYEQYF. CDR3 coding DNA: TGTGCCAGTAGTATAGGACAGGGGAGCTACGAGCAGTACTTC. Full variable domain (rest looked up from reference TRBV19 and TRBJ2-7): DGGITQSPKYLFRKEGQNVTLSCEQNLNHDAMYWYRQDPGQGLRLIYYSQIVNDFQKGDIAEGYSVSREKKESFPLTVTSAQKNPTAFYLCASSIGQGSYEQYFGPGTRLTVT.